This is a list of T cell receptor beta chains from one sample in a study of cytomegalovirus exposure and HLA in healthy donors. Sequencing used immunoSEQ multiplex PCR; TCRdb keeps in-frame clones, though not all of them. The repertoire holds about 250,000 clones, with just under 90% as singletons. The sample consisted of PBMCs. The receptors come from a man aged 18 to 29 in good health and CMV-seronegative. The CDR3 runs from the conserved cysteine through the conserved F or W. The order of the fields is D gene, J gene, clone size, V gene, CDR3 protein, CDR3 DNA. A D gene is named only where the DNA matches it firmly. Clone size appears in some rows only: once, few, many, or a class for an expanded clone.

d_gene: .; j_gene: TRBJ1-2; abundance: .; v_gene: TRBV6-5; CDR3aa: CASSYSQQGNYGYTF; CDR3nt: TGTGCCAGCAGTTACTCCCAACAGGGTAACTATGGCTACACCTTC
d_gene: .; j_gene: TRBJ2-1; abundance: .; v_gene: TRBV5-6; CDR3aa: CASSFQSTQREDEQFF; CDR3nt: TGTGCCAGCAGTTTTCAATCGACCCAGCGTGAGGATGAGCAGTTCTTC
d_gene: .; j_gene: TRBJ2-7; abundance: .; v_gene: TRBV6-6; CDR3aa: CASALNPGAYEQYF; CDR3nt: TGTGCCAGCGCCCTCAACCCAGGGGCCTACGAGCAGTACTTC
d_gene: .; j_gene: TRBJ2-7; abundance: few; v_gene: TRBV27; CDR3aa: CASSGWTGYEQYF; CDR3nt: TGTGCCAGCAGTGGCTGGACTGGATACGAGCAGTACTTC
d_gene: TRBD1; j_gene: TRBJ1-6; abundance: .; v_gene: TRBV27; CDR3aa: CASSLSHGTGDSPLHF; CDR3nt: TGTGCCAGCAGTTTATCCCACGGGACAGGGGATTCACCCCTCCACTTT
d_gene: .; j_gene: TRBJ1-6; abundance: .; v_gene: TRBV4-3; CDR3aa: CASSQGMGGVVPLHF; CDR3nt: TGCGCCAGCAGCCAAGGAATGGGGGGAGTGGTACCCCTCCACTTT
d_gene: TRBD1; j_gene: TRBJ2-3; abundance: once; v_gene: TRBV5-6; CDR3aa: CASSSTPRDRFWGADTQYF; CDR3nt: TGTGCCAGCAGCTCGACGCCCCGGGACAGGTTTTGGGGTGCAGATACGCAGTATTTT
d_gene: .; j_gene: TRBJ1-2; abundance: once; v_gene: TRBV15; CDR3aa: CATSRDQRGYTF; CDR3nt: TGTGCCACCAGCAGAGATCAGCGAGGCTACACCTTC
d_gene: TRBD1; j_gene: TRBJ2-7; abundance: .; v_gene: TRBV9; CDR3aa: CASSVSHRGDLYEQYF; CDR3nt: TGTGCCAGCAGCGTAAGCCACAGGGGAGATCTCTACGAGCAGTACTTC
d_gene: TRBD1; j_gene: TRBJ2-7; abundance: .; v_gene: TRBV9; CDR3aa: CASSVSPGQGYEQYF; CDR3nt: TGTGCCAGCAGCGTTAGCCCGGGACAGGGCTACGAGCAGTACTTC
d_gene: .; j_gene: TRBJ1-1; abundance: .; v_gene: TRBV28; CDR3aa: CASIRSGFGLTEAFF; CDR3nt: TGTGCCAGCATACGGTCAGGGTTTGGATTGACTGAAGCTTTCTTT
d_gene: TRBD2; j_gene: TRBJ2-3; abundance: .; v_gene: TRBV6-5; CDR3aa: CASSVAGDSDTQYF; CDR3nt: TGTGCCAGCAGTGTAGCGGGAGACTCAGATACGCAGTATTTT
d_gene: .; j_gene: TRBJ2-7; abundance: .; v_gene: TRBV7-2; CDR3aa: CASSISADTEQYF; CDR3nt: TGTGCCAGCAGCATCTCTGCGGACACGGAGCAGTACTTC
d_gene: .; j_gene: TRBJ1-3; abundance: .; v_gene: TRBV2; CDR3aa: CASKRDSGNTIYF; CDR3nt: TGTGCCAGCAAGCGGGACTCTGGAAACACCATATATTTT
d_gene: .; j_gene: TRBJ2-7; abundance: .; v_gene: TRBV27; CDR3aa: CASGHTGSGYEQYF; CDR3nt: TGTGCCAGCGGACATACAGGGTCCGGTTACGAGCAGTACTTC
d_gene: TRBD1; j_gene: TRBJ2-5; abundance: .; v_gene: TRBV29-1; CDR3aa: CSVGGGQDNRETQYF; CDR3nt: TGCAGCGTTGGGGGCGGACAGGACAATAGAGAGACCCAGTACTTC
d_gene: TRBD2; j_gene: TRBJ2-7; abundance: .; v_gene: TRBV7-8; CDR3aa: CASSPPGILAATYEQYF; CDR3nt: TGTGCCAGCAGCCCTCCGGGCATACTAGCGGCGACTTACGAGCAGTACTTC
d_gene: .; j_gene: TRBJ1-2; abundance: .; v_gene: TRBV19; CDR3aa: CASSTPTDGYTF; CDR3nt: TGTGCCAGTAGTACCCCGACAGATGGCTACACCTTC
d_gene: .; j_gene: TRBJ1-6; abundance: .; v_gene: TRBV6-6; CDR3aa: CASSRQSSYNSPLHF; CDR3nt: TGTGCCAGCAGTCGACAGAGCTCCTATAATTCACCCCTCCACTTT
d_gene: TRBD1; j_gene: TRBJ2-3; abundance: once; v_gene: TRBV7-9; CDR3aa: CASSSTGTGESRTDTQYF; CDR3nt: TGTGCCAGCAGCTCCACCGGGACAGGGGAATCAAGGACAGATACGCAGTATTTT